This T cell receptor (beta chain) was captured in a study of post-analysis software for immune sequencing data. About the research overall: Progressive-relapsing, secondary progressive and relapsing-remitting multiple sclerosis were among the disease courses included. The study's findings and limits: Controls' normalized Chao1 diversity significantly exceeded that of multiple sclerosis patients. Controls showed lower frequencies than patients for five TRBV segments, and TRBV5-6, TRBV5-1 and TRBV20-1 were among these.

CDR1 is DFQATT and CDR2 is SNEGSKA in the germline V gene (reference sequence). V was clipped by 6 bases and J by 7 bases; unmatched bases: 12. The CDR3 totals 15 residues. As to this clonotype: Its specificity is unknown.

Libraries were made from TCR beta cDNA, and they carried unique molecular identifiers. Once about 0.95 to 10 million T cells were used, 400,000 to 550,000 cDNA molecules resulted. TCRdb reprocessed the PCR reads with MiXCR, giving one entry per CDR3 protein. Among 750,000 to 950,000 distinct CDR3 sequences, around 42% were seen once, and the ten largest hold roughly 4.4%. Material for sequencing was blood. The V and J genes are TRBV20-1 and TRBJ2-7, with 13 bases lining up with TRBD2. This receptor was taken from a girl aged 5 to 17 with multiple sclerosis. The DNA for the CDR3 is TGCAGTGCCACTGGGAGGACTAGCGGGAGAGGAGAGCAGTACTTC. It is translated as CSATGRTSGRGEQYF.